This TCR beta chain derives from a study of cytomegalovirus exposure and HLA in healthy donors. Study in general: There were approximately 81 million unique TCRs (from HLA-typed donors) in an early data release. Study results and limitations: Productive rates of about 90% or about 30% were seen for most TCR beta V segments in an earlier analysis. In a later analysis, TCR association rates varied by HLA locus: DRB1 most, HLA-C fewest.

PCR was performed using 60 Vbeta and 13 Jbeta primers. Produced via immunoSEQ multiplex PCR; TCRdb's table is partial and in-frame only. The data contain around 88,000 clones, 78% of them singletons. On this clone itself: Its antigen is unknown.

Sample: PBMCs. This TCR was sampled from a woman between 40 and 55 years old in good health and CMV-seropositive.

This CDR3 is CAISDPVGGMGETQYF. In DNA, the CDR3 is TGTGCCATCAGTGATCCTGTGGGAGGAATGGGGGAGACCCAGTACTTC. This rearrangement joins TRBV10-3 to TRBJ2-5, with D perhaps TRBD2 (6 bases). Germline CDR1 is ENHRY and CDR2 is SYGVKD. V lost 3 bases to trimming and J lost 5 bases, with 19 bases between them. This CDR3 is built from 16 residues.